The clone carrying this TCR beta chain was detected a few times. What it recognizes is unknown. The data derive from a study of blood T cells in healthy people across ages. Study conclusions and caveats: The study lacked donor CMV status, which possibly confounded expanded clonotype changes.

V was cut by 3 bases and J by 6 bases, with 15 bases left in between. The V gene's germline CDR1 is SGDLS and CDR2 YYNGEE. There are 15 residues in the CDR3. Using a J-beta primer mix together with a sample-barcoded 5' primer, a second PCR was run for 7 to 11 cycles. TCRdb re-derived calls from the 5' RACE reads in MiXCR, one entry per CDR3 protein. The data hold around 990,000 distinct CDR3 sequences, with around 27% observed a single time. Researchers collected about 9.6 milliliters of peripheral blood from every single donor. Total RNA, at least 5 micrograms per sample, was extracted from PBMCs. This sample also belongs to another study, concerning T cells of mothers and their children. From that report: The yield was over 9 million TCR beta CDR3 reads from each mother and approximately 3 million from each child.

The J gene is TRBJ1-4, the V gene TRBV9; a possible D gene is TRBD1 (5 bases). The sample was blood. The origin of this receptor is a girl aged 2-9 years in good health. The CDR3 nucleotides read TGTGCCAGCAGCGGGACCGGGACGGGCGATGAAAAACTGTTTTTT. Its translation is CASSGTGTGDEKLFF.